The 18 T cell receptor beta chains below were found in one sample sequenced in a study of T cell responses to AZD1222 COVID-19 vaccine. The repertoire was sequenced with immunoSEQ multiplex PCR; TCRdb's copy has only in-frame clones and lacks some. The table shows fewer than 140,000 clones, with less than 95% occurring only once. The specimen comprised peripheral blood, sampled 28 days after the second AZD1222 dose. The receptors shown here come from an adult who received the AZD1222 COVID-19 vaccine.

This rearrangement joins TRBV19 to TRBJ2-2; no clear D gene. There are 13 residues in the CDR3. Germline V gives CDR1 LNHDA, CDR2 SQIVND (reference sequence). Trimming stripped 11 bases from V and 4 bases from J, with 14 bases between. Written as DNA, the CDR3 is TGTGCCGGACGGACGCGGTCCACCGGGGAGCTGTTTTTT. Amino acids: CAGRTRSTGELFF.

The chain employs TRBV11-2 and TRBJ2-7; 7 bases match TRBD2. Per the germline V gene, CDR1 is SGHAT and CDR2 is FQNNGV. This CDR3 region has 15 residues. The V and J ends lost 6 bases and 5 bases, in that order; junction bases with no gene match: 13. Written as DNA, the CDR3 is TGTGCCAGCAGGTTATTGAGAGGCCGGGGGGACGAGCAGTACTTC. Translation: CASRLLRGRGDEQYF.

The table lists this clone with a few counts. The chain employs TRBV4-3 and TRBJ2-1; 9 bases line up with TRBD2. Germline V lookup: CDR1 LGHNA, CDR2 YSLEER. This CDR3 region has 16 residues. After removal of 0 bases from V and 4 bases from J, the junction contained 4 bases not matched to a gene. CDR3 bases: TGCGCCAGCAGCCAAGATCTGGCGGGGGGGTACAATGAGCAGTTCTTC. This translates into CASSQDLAGGYNEQFF.

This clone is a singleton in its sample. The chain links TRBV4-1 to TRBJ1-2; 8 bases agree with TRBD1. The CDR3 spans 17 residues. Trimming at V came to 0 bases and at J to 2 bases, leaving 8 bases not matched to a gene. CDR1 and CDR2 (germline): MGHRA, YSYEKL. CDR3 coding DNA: TGCGCCAGCAGCCAAGATCCGGACAGGGCCCTCAACTATGGCTACACCTTC. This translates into CASSQDPDRALNYGYTF.

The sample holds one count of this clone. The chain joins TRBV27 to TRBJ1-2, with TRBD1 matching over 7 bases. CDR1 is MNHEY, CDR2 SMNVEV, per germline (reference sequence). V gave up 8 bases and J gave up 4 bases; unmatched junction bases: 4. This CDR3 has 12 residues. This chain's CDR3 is CASRTGPYGYTF. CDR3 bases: TGTGCCAGCCGGACAGGACCCTATGGCTACACCTTC.

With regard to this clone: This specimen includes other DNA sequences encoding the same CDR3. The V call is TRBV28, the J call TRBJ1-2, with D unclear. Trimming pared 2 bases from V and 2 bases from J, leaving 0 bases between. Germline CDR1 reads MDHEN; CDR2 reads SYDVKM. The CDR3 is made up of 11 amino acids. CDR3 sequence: CASSLNYGYTF. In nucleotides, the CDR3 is TGTGCCAGCAGTTTAAACTATGGCTACACCTTC.

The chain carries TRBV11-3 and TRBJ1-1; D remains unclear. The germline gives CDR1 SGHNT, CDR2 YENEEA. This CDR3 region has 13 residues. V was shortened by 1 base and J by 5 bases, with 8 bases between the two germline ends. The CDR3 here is CASSLGGTTEAFF. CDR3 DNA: TGTGCCAGCAGCTTAGGGGGAACGACTGAAGCTTTCTTT.

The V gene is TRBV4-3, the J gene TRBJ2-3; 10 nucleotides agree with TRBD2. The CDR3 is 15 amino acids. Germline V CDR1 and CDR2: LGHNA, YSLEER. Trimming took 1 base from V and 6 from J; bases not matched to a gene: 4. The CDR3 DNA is TGCGCCAGCAGCCAAGGGGATAGCGGGGGGGATACGCAGTATTTT. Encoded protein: CASSQGDSGGDTQYF.

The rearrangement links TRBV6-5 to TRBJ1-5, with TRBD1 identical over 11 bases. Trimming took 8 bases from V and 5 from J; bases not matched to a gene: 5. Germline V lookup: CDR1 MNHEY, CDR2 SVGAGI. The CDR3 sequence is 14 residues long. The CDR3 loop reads CASARDRGDQPQHF. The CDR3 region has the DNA TGTGCCAGCGCCCGGGACAGGGGGGATCAGCCCCAGCATTTT.

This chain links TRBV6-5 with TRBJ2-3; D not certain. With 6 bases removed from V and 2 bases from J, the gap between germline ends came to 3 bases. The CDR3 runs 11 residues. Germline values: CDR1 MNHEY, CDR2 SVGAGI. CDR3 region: CASRNTDTQYF. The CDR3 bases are TGTGCCAGCAGGAACACAGATACGCAGTATTTT.

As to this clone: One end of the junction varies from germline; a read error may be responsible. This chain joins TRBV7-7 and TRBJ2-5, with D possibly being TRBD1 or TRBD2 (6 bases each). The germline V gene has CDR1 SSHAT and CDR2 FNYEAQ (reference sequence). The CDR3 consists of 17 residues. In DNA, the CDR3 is TGTGCTAGCAGCTTTGGTCCGGGGGCCGGGAACCAAGAGACCCAGTACTTC. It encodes CASSFGPGAGNQETQYF.

DNA for the CDR3: TGTGCCAGCAGCCAAGACGGGGGCACCTACAATGAGCAGTTCTTC. Translation: CASSQDGGTYNEQFF. The chain joins TRBV11-3 to TRBJ2-1; perhaps D is TRBD1 or TRBD2 (6 bases each). The V and J ends lost 5 bases and 2 bases respectively, with 13 bases between them. CDR1 and CDR2 (germline): SGHNT, YENEEA. This CDR3 has 15 amino acids.

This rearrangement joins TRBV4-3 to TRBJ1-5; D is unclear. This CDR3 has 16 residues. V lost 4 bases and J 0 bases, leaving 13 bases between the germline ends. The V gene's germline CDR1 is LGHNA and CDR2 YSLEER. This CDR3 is CASSPMRAGSNQPQHF. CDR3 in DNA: TGCGCCAGCAGCCCCATGCGGGCAGGTAGCAATCAGCCCCAGCATTTT.

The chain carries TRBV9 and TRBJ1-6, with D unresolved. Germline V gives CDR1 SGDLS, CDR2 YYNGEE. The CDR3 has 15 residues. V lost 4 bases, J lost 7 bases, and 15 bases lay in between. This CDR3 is CASSPRHNPNSPLHF. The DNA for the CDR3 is TGTGCCAGCAGCCCGAGGCACAACCCGAATTCACCCCTCCACTTT.

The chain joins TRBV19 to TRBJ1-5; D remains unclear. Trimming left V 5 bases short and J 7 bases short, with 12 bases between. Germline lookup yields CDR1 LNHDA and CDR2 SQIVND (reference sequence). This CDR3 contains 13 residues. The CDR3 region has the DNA TGTGCCAGTAGTGGCTTATCGGGCCAGCCCCAGCATTTT. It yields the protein CASSGLSGQPQHF. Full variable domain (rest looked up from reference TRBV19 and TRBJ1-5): DGGITQSPKYLFRKEGQNVTLSCEQNLNHDAMYWYRQDPGQGLRLIYYSQIVNDFQKGDIAEGYSVSREKKESFPLTVTSAQKNPTAFYLCASSGLSGQPQHFGDGTRLSIL.

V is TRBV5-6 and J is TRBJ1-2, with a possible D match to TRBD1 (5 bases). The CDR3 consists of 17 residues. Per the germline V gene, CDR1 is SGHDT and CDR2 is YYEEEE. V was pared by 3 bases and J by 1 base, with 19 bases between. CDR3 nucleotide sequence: TGTGCCAGCAGCTCGGCTGGGGCAGGGTTGGGTAACTATGGCTACACCTTC. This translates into CASSSAGAGLGNYGYTF.

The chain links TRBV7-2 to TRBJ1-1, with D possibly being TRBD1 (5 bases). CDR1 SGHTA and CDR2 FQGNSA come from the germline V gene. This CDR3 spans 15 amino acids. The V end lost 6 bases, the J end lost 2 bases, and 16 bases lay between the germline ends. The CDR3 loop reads CASRPPGRINTEAFF. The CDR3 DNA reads TGTGCCAGCAGACCCCCGGGACGGATAAACACTGAAGCTTTCTTT.

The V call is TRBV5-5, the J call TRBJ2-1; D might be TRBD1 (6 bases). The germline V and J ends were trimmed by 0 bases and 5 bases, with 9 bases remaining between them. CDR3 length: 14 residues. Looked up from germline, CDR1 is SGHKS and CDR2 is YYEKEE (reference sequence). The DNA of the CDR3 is TGTGCCAGCAGCTTGGTTGGGGGCAACAATGAGCAGTTCTTC. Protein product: CASSLVGGNNEQFF.